This TCR beta chain comes out of a study of early T cells in non-severe SARS-CoV-2 infection. Study at large: The input, bulk RNA from unsorted whole blood, was sequenced, and chains were unpaired. Notes on the study in general: Matches to VDJdb favored anti-spike CD8 responses and missed private and CD4 specificities.

In regard to this clonotype: Its antigen is currently unknown.

Individual cDNA molecules carried attached unique molecular identifiers. TCRdb fed the 5' RACE reads into MiXCR, producing one record per CDR3 protein. The table records tens of thousands of distinct CDR3 sequences, roughly a tenth of them present only once. Germline assignment: CDR1 LGHDT and CDR2 YNNKEL (reference sequence). V lost 0 bases to trimming and J lost 5 bases; unmatched junction nucleotides: 11. The CDR3 length is 18 residues. This chain joins TRBV3-1 and TRBJ2-3, with TRBD2 matching 10 bases. This sequence was found in an adult who was a healthcare worker with PCR-confirmed SARS-CoV-2 infection or an uninfected control (not recorded which). Sequencing input: whole blood. CDR3 nucleotide sequence: TGTGCCAGCAGCCAAGAAGGGCTAGCGGGGGCACCGGGAGATACGCAGTATTTT. It yields the protein CASSQEGLAGAPGDTQYF.